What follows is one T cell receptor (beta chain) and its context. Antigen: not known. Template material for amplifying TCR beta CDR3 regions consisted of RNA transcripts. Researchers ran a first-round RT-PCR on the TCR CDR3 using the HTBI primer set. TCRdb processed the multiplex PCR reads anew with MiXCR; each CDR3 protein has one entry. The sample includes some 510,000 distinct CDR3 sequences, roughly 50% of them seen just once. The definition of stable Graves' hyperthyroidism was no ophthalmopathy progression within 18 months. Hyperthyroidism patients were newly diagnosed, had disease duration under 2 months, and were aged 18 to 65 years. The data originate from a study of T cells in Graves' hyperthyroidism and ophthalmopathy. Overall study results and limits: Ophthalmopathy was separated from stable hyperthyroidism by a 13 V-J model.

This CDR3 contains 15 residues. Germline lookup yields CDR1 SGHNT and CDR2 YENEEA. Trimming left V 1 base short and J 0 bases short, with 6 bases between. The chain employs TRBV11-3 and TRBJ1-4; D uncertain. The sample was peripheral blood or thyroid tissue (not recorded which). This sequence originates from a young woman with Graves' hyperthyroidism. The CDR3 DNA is TGTGCCAGCAGCTTAGCTCGAGCAACTAATGAAAAACTGTTTTTT. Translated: CASSLARATNEKLFF.